This T cell receptor beta chain came from a study of PD-L1 blockade in urothelial cancer (dated by TCRdb to about 2017). At the level of the whole study: Every patient began therapy around 2014 and was given atezolizumab 1,200 mg intravenously every 3 weeks. About 85% of the roughly 29 patients were identified as males with urothelial cancer of bladder origin, and a prior smoking history was reported by 18 of 29 patients. Patients had an ECOG performance status of 0 or 1 and had received between 0 and 3 prior chemotherapy regimens. Blood samples were analyzed 3 weeks after the start of treatment (second dose) and 6 weeks after the start of treatment. A median of 141,255 T cells and just over 80,000 unique TCRs was obtained from blood samples, and a median clonality of roughly 0.074 was observed. The study was an exploratory multi-omic analysis of somatic, immune and clinical correlates of response to PD-L1 blockade with atezolizumab in urothelial cancer. TCR sequencing covered pretreatment tumor samples and matched, serially collected peripheral blood taken before and after atezolizumab treatment. Durable clinical benefit meant progression-free survival longer than 6 months, and TCR features were also tested against progression-free and overall survival. In the same patients, pretreatment tumors underwent whole exome sequencing and RNA sequencing in addition to TCR sequencing. Roughly nine patients achieved durable clinical benefit and around 19 did not. Approximately 29 patients had pretreatment blood TCR-seq, about 25 had at least one posttreatment blood collection, and about 25 had tumor TCR-seq. General conclusions and limits of the study: Improved progression-free and overall survival was found to be associated with pretreatment peripheral blood TCR clonality below the median. Small sample size (n of about 30) and many exploratory analyses mean the results are intended to be hypothesis-generating. At 3 weeks after the start of treatment, tumor-associated TCR clones in peripheral blood had expanded more in patients with durable benefit (n of about 22, p = 0.022).

Remarks on this clone: What antigen it recognizes has not been identified. Base qualities are not recorded, but no much larger clone differs from it by a single base.

CDR1 and CDR2 were assigned from the germline V gene as SGHAT and FQNNGV. V was cut back by 10 bases and J by 6 bases, leaving a gap of 21 bases between them. The CDR3 goes from the cysteine to the phenylalanine over 14 residues. CDR3 DNA is the only sequence kept; it has 42 bases, read in frame from the first base. The time point label, as the study defines it: pretreatment peripheral blood. A cohort of about 30 patients with locally advanced or metastatic urothelial carcinoma, treated at Memorial Sloan Kettering on a trial protocol, was included. Peripheral blood mononuclear cells were collected pretreatment and during treatment, with between 1 and 8 total time points per patient. The Qiagen DNeasy Blood extraction kit was used to purify genomic DNA from total PBMCs and from tumor samples. PBMCs were collected pretreatment and during treatment and were isolated and stored as previously described.

Synthetic TCR analog templates were spiked into each PCR so that absolute template abundance could be estimated from read counts. Using the immunoSEQ assay, TCRbeta CDR3 regions were amplified from genomic DNA with bias-controlled V and J gene primers. Sequencing of rearranged TCRbeta segments was done at approximately 20X coverage. Turning to the authors' computational methods: Clustering was used to correct sequencing errors, and CDR3s were annotated against IMGT to assign V, D and J genes. Downstream analyses used only productive TCRbeta rearrangements and left out out-of-frame or stop-codon sequences. To compute clonality, Shannon entropy was normalized by the log of the number of unique productive sequences and then subtracted from one. Clones differing between time points or between blood and tumor were identified using Fisher's exact test with Benjamini-Hochberg correction, with an adjusted p below 0.01 applied as the threshold. The table comes from immuneACCESS by way of TCRdb, which keeps in-frame sequences with V and J called. Part of the clones is missing from these tables; in studies checked, under half for an unresolved V gene and the rest for unknown reasons. The V and J calls and clone size come from that table; D and trimming were worked out from the DNA. The sample contains tens of thousands of clones, about four fifths of them found a single time. Of the sample, 8.5% to 12% is held by the ten largest clones.

This sample comprised PBMCs, obtained around atezolizumab (anti-PD-L1) treatment. This sequence was found in a man in his 70s with urothelial cancer. Recombination connected TRBV11-2 to TRBJ2-5, with a tentative D gene TRBD1 over 6 matching bases. The CDR3 in this case is CATSSGTTAQTQYF. The DNA sequence is as follows: TGTGCCACATCGTCCGGGACAACTGCCCAGACCCAGTACTTC.